A selection of T cell receptor beta chains follows, all from one sample in a study of T-cell reconstitution after alpha-beta-depleted transplantation in children. MiXCR, run by TCRdb on the PCR reads, gives a single entry per CDR3 protein. This sample has approximately 490,000 distinct CDR3 sequences, with 8% to 11% found just once. Specimen: PBMCs, collected before TCRalphabeta/CD19-depleted stem cell transplant. The receptors come from a child under 10 years old with inherited bone marrow failure, due to receive a stem cell transplant. Each CDR3 is given with its conserved first and last residue. D genes are given only for firm matches. Some rows mark clone size as missing; the rest say once, few, many or name a class of expanded clone.

clone_size j_call v_call d_call cdr3_nt cdr3_aa
- TRBJ2-1 TRBV20-1 - TGCAGTGCTAGTTCCGTCACCTACAATGAGCAGTTCTTC CSASSVTYNEQFF
- TRBJ2-2 TRBV12-3/TRBV12-4 TRBD1 TGTGCCAGCGTCACACGCCCGGGACAGCTTCGCGGCGGGGAGCTGTTTTTT CASVTRPGQLRGGELFF
- TRBJ2-2 TRBV20-1 - TGCAGTGCTAGAGAATGGGCGCACGCGAACACCGGGGAGCTGTTTTTT CSAREWAHANTGELFF
many TRBJ2-4 TRBV6-2/TRBV6-3 TRBD2 TGTGCCAGCAGCGCTCTAGCGGGGTCCTCCAGAAACATTCAGTACTTC CASSALAGSSRNIQYF
few TRBJ2-3 TRBV23-1 TRBD1 TGCGCCAGCAGTAAGACAGGGGGCGCGGGAGATACGCAGTATTTT CASSKTGGAGDTQYF
many TRBJ1-4 TRBV29-1 TRBD1 TGCAGCGTGAAGGGACAGGTCAGAGAAAAACTGTTTTTT CSVKGQVREKLFF
many TRBJ1-2 TRBV4-2 - TGTGCCAGCAGCCAAAGGGGACGGGGCAGGGGATTAGGCTACACCTTC CASSQRGRGRGLGYTF
many TRBJ2-7 TRBV10-3 - TGTGCCCTTGGGACTTCTCCCTACGAGCAGTACTTC CALGTSPYEQYF
many TRBJ1-1 TRBV7-9 - TGTGCCAGCAGCTTAGTCTGGCCGACGAACACTGAAGCTTTCTTT CASSLVWPTNTEAFF
many TRBJ2-3 TRBV6-5 - TGTGCCAGCAGTTTAGGGTACGGCGGAGGGGGAGATACGCAGTATTTT CASSLGYGGGGDTQYF
few TRBJ2-3 TRBV30 - TGTGCCTCCCCGTTGGAGGGACGCACAGATACGCAGTATTTT CASPLEGRTDTQYF
many TRBJ1-2 TRBV5-1 - TGCGCCAGCAGCTTACCCTTTAACGACAGAAAGGCCTTTAACTATGGCTACACCTTC CASSLPFNDRKAFNYGYTF
many TRBJ2-2 TRBV5-1 TRBD2 TGCGCCAGCAGCCCGCTAGCGGGAGGCATCACCGGGGAGCTGTTTTTT CASSPLAGGITGELFF
many TRBJ2-1 TRBV5-1 - TGCGCCAGCAGCCTGTTAGTGGCGGCCTCCTACAATGAGCAGTTCTTC CASSLLVAASYNEQFF
- TRBJ2-5 TRBV4-2 - TGTGCCAGCAGCCAAGCAGGGACCCAAGAGACCCAGTACTTC CASSQAGTQETQYF
- TRBJ2-1 TRBV18 TRBD1 TGTGCCAGCTCACCCCGAACAGGGGTATCCTACAATGAGCAGTTCTTC CASSPRTGVSYNEQFF
few TRBJ1-2 TRBV29-1 - TGCAGCGTTGACGTCAGCTCTTACTATGGCTACACCTTC CSVDVSSYYGYTF
many TRBJ2-1 TRBV29-1 - TGCAGCGTGGAGGTGGACAGCTACAATGAGCAGTTCTTC CSVEVDSYNEQFF
many TRBJ2-7 TRBV27 - TGTGCCAGCAGTGACCGCTACGAGCAGTACTTC CASSDRYEQYF
many TRBJ2-7 TRBV7-2 - TGTGCCAGCAGCCGTGCCTACGAGCAGTACTTC CASSRAYEQYF
many TRBJ2-3 TRBV20-1 - TGCAGTGCTAGCTATTCATTCACAGATACGCAGTATTTT CSASYSFTDTQYF
many TRBJ1-3 TRBV7-9 TRBD1 TGTGCCAGCAGCTTGGGACAGGGGTTCTCTGGAAACACCATATATTTT CASSLGQGFSGNTIYF
many TRBJ2-3 TRBV5-1 - TGCGCCAGCAGACTGGCTGCCACAGATACGCAGTATTTT CASRLAATDTQYF
many TRBJ1-3 TRBV12-3/TRBV12-4 - TGTGCCAGCAGTTTTGGACAGATAAACACCATATATTTT CASSFGQINTIYF
many TRBJ2-3 TRBV29-1 TRBD2 TGCAGCGTGGGAGGGACTAGCGACTTCACAGATACGCAGTATTTT CSVGGTSDFTDTQYF
many TRBJ2-7 TRBV7-2 - TGTGCCAGCAGCCCCCGGACGGGCTTTAGATACGAGCAGTACTTC CASSPRTGFRYEQYF
many TRBJ2-4 TRBV4-3 - TGCGCCAGCAGCCAAGACGGGACCCTGAGGGACATTCAGTACTTC CASSQDGTLRDIQYF
many TRBJ2-3 TRBV20-1 TRBD2 TGCAGTGGCGTCCAGCGGGGACCTAGCACAGATACGCAGTATTTT CSGVQRGPSTDTQYF
many TRBJ2-2 TRBV5-1 - TGCGCCAGCAGCTTGGACAGAGCGAACACCGGGGAGCTGTTTTTT CASSLDRANTGELFF
many TRBJ2-1 TRBV18 - TGTGCCAGCTCACTGAGCTTTTACAATGAGCAGTTCTTC CASSLSFYNEQFF
many TRBJ1-3 TRBV12-3/TRBV12-4 - TGTGCCAGCAGTCCGTCGCGGTGGGGACGAAACACCATATATTTT CASSPSRWGRNTIYF
many TRBJ2-1 TRBV28 TRBD2 TGTGCCAGCAGTTTCGGACTAGCGGAGTACAATGAGCAGTTCTTC CASSFGLAEYNEQFF
many TRBJ2-7 TRBV4-1 - TGCGCCAGCAGCCAAGAGCTGCGGGCCTACGAGCAGTACTTC CASSQELRAYEQYF
many TRBJ1-1 TRBV10-3 - TGTGCCATCAGTGCCCAGGGGTCAGGTGAAGCTTTCTTT CAISAQGSGEAFF
many TRBJ2-7 TRBV7-2 TRBD1 TGTGCCAGCAGCTTAGGCGGGACAGGGCGTGCCGAGCAGTACTTC CASSLGGTGRAEQYF
many TRBJ2-1 TRBV4-3 - TGCGCCAGCAGCCAAGACCGTGACTCCTACAATGAGCAGTTCTTC CASSQDRDSYNEQFF
many TRBJ2-1 TRBV27 TRBD1 TGTGCCAGCAGTTTGGACAGGGGGGCCAATGAGCAGTTCTTC CASSLDRGANEQFF
many TRBJ2-7 TRBV5-5 TRBD1 TGTGCCAGCACCCTACAGGGGCCCTGGGCCTACGAGCAGTACTTC CASTLQGPWAYEQYF
many TRBJ2-3 TRBV12-3/TRBV12-4 - TGTGCCAGCAGTGACATTGTCGGCACAGATACGCAGTATTTT CASSDIVGTDTQYF
many TRBJ2-1 TRBV5-6 TRBD2 TGTGCCAGCAGCCTAAAGGTCGGACTTTGGCGGGGGAATGAGCAGTTCTTC CASSLKVGLWRGNEQFF
many TRBJ1-1 TRBV12-3/TRBV12-4 - TGTGCCAGCAGTCCTGTCGGCGTAATGAACACTGAAGCTTTCTTT CASSPVGVMNTEAFF
few TRBJ2-3 TRBV2 TRBD2 TGTGCCACCTCTCCGTTGGCGGGAGATATAGATACGCAGTATTTT CATSPLAGDIDTQYF
few TRBJ2-5 TRBV3-1 - TGTGCCAGCAGCCAAGGGGCCAAGTGGACCCAGTACTTC CASSQGAKWTQYF
many TRBJ1-3 TRBV12-3/TRBV12-4 - TGTGCCAGCAGTTTAAGGCATGTGGACGGGGGAAACACCATATATTTT CASSLRHVDGGNTIYF
many TRBJ2-7 TRBV6-2/TRBV6-3 TRBD2 TGTGCCAGCAGGCGACTAGCGGGCTTATACGAGCAGTACTTC CASRRLAGLYEQYF
many TRBJ2-1 TRBV5-1 TRBD2 TGCGCCAGCAGCTTGGCCAAGGGGACTAGCGGGAGTACCAATGAGCAGTTCTTC CASSLAKGTSGSTNEQFF
many TRBJ2-3 TRBV9 - TGTGCCAGCAGCGTAGGCGGGATAGGTCCAGATACGCAGTATTTT CASSVGGIGPDTQYF
many TRBJ1-1 TRBV7-2 - TGTGCCAGCAGCCCCCAGGTTCGCATGAACACTGAAGCTTTCTTT CASSPQVRMNTEAFF
- TRBJ2-7 TRBV20-1 - TGCAGTGCCCAGGGGGGAACTGACGGGAGGTTGGTCGCCTACGAGCAGTACTTC CSAQGGTDGRLVAYEQYF
many TRBJ2-7 TRBV29-1 - TGCAGCGTGGGACTTTCCTACGAGCAGTACTTC CSVGLSYEQYF
many TRBJ2-3 TRBV10-1 - TGCGCCAGCAGTGAGTCCAGCGCCAGCACAGATACGCAGTATTTT CASSESSASTDTQYF
- TRBJ1-1 TRBV7-2 - TGTGCCAGCAGCTTAAGGGTTCTGGCCACTGAAGCTTTCTTT CASSLRVLATEAFF
- TRBJ1-4 TRBV30 - TGTGCCTGGAGTGTAAAGGGGTATGAAAAACTGTTTTTT CAWSVKGYEKLFF
few TRBJ1-5 TRBV11-2 - TGTGCCAGCAGCTCATTTACTCGGACGGGTTATAGCAATCAGCCCCAGCATTTT CASSSFTRTGYSNQPQHF
many TRBJ2-5 TRBV11-2 - TGTGCCAGCAGCTTATCCCCAGGGACCCTTCAAGGGACCCAGTACTTC CASSLSPGTLQGTQYF
many TRBJ2-1 TRBV25-1 - TGTGCCAGCAGTGATGTACGAGGGGGGTCCTACAATGAGCAGTTCTTC CASSDVRGGSYNEQFF
many TRBJ1-1 TRBV11-2 - TGTGCCAGCAGCTTGTTGTGGGGGGCTGAAGCTTTCTTT CASSLLWGAEAFF
few TRBJ2-3 TRBV6-1 TRBD2 TGTGCCAGCAGTCCTAACCGACTAGCGGGAGGGCCAGATACGCAGTATTTT CASSPNRLAGGPDTQYF
many TRBJ2-5 TRBV6-2/TRBV6-3 TRBD2 TGTGCCAGCAGTTCCCTGGGGGAGGGCCGGCAAGAGACCCAGTACTTC CASSSLGEGRQETQYF